This is a list of T cell receptor beta chains from one sample in a study of Graves' ophthalmopathy and Graves' hyperthyroidism. Using its own MiXCR run on the multiplex PCR reads, TCRdb lists one record per CDR3 protein. The data show 200,000 to 250,000 distinct CDR3 sequences, 20% to 25% seen once. Sequencing input: peripheral blood. These receptors were obtained from a woman in her forties or fifties with Graves' ophthalmopathy. Both conserved end residues are trimmed from each CDR3. The D gene is left open where the match is weak.

d_call v_call cdr3_aa
TRBD2 TRBV6-1 ASSAPSGGRAAGANVLT
TRBD2 TRBV11-1 ASSLSTAGVAGELF
TRBD1 TRBV30 AWRGDRRNTEAF
TRBD1 TRBV7-6 ASSPGQVDYGYT
. TRBV30 AWSVKLRNQPQH
. TRBV28 AGGGPLEQY
. TRBV2 ASSEGLVNTGELF
TRBD2 TRBV10-3 ATQGASGVRAGELF
. TRBV30 AWKDQGGGYT
. TRBV28 ASNRRLYGNTIY
. TRBV5-1 ASTFLGNTEAF
. TRBV19 ASSIGHRSLNTEAF
. TRBV5-1 ASSPVGGELF
TRBD2 TRBV11-2 ASSLDSGRATGELF
TRBD1 TRBV12-3/TRBV12-4 ASSSGQGVQPQH
. TRBV11-2 ASSPGGYGEQY
. TRBV2 ASSPPSGGGTPRGTEAF
TRBD1 TRBV6-1 ASSPRGQGKY
. TRBV10-3 AISNLGNEQY
TRBD1 TRBV12-3/TRBV12-4 ASSPWTGVITGELF
. TRBV30 ASPGPWANQPQH
TRBD1 TRBV4-2 ASSPRDRGSHEQY
. TRBV29-1 SVGETPNTEAF
. TRBV28 ASSPPGDIQY
. TRBV2 ASSEREAYEQY
. TRBV4-1 ASSQKANSPLH
. TRBV6-1 ASSEEGSNYGYT
. TRBV27 ASSLKGYEQY
. TRBV6-1 ASTLDGNYGYT
TRBD2 TRBV5-4 ASSGGLAVGADTQY
. TRBV6-5 ASTNPEGTEAF
. TRBV12-3/TRBV12-4 ASQNREVGGYT
. TRBV13 ASSYGTGSYEQY
. TRBV7-2 ASSLEGGAHEQY
TRBD1 TRBV3-1 ASSQVRQGSEAF
. TRBV20-1 SADSPAGQETQY
. TRBV11-2 ASSLEWERSYEQY
. TRBV11-3 ASSLFGRTEAF
. TRBV6-2/TRBV6-3 ATLSRWDYEQY
. TRBV10-1 ASSPGMLGEQY
. TRBV9 ASSVEEWTEAF
TRBD2 TRBV29-1 SVAEGGQAKETQY
TRBD2 TRBV7-6 ASSYRTGEGGYNEQF